This T cell receptor beta chain originates from a study of cytomegalovirus exposure and HLA in healthy donors. This clone has just one count. Its antigen is not identified. The donors were members of the validation cohort, which comprised about 120 subjects and was separate from the first cohort of 600 to 800 subjects. Clones were read by immunoSEQ multiplex PCR, and TCRdb kept only the in-frame ones, dropping some. In the table there are some 150,000 clones, roughly 89% of which are singletons. This CDR3 contains 14 residues. Germline CDR1 and CDR2: SNHLY and FYNNEI. The junction had 5 bases not matched to a gene; V was cut back by 6 bases and J by 2 bases. Findings and limits, study-wide: TCR beta chains numbering 150 to 200 were designated cytomegalovirus-associated.

Material: PBMCs. The sequence was collected from a woman aged 18-29 years in good health and CMV-seropositive. The rearrangement uses TRBV2 and TRBJ1-1; 8 bases match TRBD1. This chain's CDR3 is CASRWGQDNTEAFF. DNA of the CDR3: TGTGCCAGCAGATGGGGACAGGACAACACTGAAGCTTTCTTT.